Described below is a single T cell receptor (beta chain) sequence and its context. Its antigen remains undetermined. Qualities for individual bases were not recorded, and no much larger clone is one base off. This sample was taken from a study of identical twins (dated by TCRdb to the mid-2010s). As for the study more broadly: TCR alpha and beta repertoires from monozygotic twins, unrelated adults of various ages and cord blood were deep-sequenced to test whether fetal clonotypes persist. Replicate twin experiments were performed at different times using different library preparation protocols to rule out contamination. Study-level results and caveats: Out-of-frame TCR alpha sequences shared between twins showed an excess of low generation-probability sequences compared with coincidental sharing between unrelated individuals. Excess twin sharing in beta out-of-frame sequences was weaker because fewer shared sequences lowered the signal-to-noise ratio. Fewer insertions were carried by abundant cord blood beta clonotypes; a weaker similar trend was observed in young adult naive repertoires, while no such trend was observed in memory repertoires. In monozygotic twins, recombination models systematically underestimated out-of-frame TCR alpha sharing, but the models matched the sharing seen between unrelated individuals. Because the same donors could not be followed over many years, the conclusions depended on cross-sectional statistical analysis. Zero-insertion analyses could be partly confounded by invariant T cells such as MAIT and iNKT, though diverse VJ usage argued against such confounding for most clonotypes.

Library prep was done by 5' RACE. TCRdb names Illumina HiSeq 2000 as the instrument used. Template switching added a universal primer binding site, and the final cDNA carried a unique molecular identifier that allowed TCR cDNA molecules to be counted accurately. Specific primers in the conserved constant-segment region were used to synthesize first-strand cDNA for TCR alpha and beta chains. To control for contamination, every cDNA library carried two barcodes: a SMART-Mk sample barcode plus Illumina barcodes. TruSeq adapter sequences and Illumina sample barcodes were added in two successive PCR steps. Sequencing of the TCR alpha and beta cDNA libraries was done on the Illumina HiSeq platform using custom primers. The published analysis was carried out like this. Unique molecular identifiers were extracted from raw reads with MiGEC, and CDR3 positions were determined with MiXCR. For each individual, recombination models were inferred using an EM algorithm with the repgenHMM and IGoR tools. The tcR package in R was used for shared clonotype analysis, with sharing normalized by the product of cloneset sizes. To study raw recombination free of thymic and clonal selection effects, out-of-frame nonproductive sequences were analyzed. TCRdb reworked the public reads: Q25 trimming with fastp, MiXCR clone assembly, productive beta chains retained. Each record represents a unique CDR3 protein, reported with the most common genes and DNA among its rows. The V and J calls shown here were made by TCRdb, not taken from the authors' results. Within this sample are around 250,000 distinct CDR3 sequences, with around 8.8% of them counted one time only. 2.5% to 3.5% of the sample goes to the ten largest clones.

All donors were healthy Caucasians. Three pairs of female monozygotic twins, all aged 18 to 29 years, were included in the twin cohort. CD4+ and CD8+ T cell populations were isolated with positive isolation kits from Invitrogen. The germline V gene (reference sequence) provides CDR1 LNHNV and CDR2 YYDKDF. Reading from cysteine to phenylalanine, the CDR3 counts 16 amino acids. The only DNA kept is the CDR3, 48 bases in frame from the first base. V lost 0 bases and J lost 4 bases; the stretch between them is 13 bases long. These data also featured in a second study, about yellow fever vaccine responses in identical twins. Taken from the second paper: According to the authors, the vaccine-induced T cell response in identical twins seemed to be partly convergent and partly specific to each individual. In the study, vaccine-responding T cell clones were precisely tracked in identical twins.

The sequence joins TRBV15 to TRBJ2-1; possibly the D gene is TRBD1, per 5 matching bases. This clonotype was sampled from a woman aged 18 to 35 in good health. Sequencing input: CD8+ T cells sorted from blood. The DNA is as follows: TGTGCCACCAGCAGAGATACGACAGCCTCTTACAATGAGCAGTTCTTC. Its product reads: CATSRDTTASYNEQFF.